This T cell receptor (beta chain) was retrieved from a study of regulatory T cells in long-lasting Graves disease (dated by TCRdb to the early 2020s). With respect to the entire study: Newly diagnosed Graves' disease patients had taken antithyroid drugs for less than 3 months. A total of some 35 samples underwent TCR sequencing, from roughly 13 patients with persistent Graves' disease and 20 or so patients with newly diagnosed Graves' disease. Patients with persistent Graves' disease were compared with patients with newly diagnosed Graves' disease using TCR sequencing and RNA sequencing of peripheral blood. The study took place in China and was registered as a clinical trial. Findings and caveats that apply to the study as a whole: Sequencing and analysis were restricted to the TCR beta chain. Compared with newly diagnosed patients, persistent Graves' disease patients had lower TCR Shannon entropy and fewer highly expanded clones, which suggests clonal expansion. The small sample size was acknowledged by the authors as a limitation that may reduce accuracy. The study examined only peripheral blood because the primary lesion, thyroid tissue, could not be accessed. Persistent disease showed preferential use of TRBV28, TRBJ1-2 and TRBJ2-5, whereas newly diagnosed disease favored TRBV20-1 and TRBJ2-1. Persistent patients shared more public clonotypes among themselves (around 2,800) than newly diagnosed patients did (more than 950).

The CDR3 spans 12 residues, from the cysteine through the phenylalanine. The read is trimmed to its CDR3 DNA, 36 bases read in frame from base 1. CDR1 SNHLY and CDR2 FYNNEI are derived from the germline V gene. Germline trimming: 5 bases from V, 8 bases from J; junction bases outside gene matches: 3. This clonotype was recorded at least ten times. The clone's antigen remains unknown. No per-base quality is available; no much larger clone lies one base away. Interpreted using the paper, the time point label stands for: newly diagnosed GD, antithyroid drugs for less than 3 months. For both TCR sequencing and RNA sequencing, RNA was extracted from PBMCs using TRIzol. The diagnosis of Graves' disease was made according to American Thyroid Association guidelines. The patients came from an endocrinology department in Xi'an, China. Each patient gave around 9 milliliters of peripheral blood, collected in an EDTA anticoagulant tube. PBMCs were isolated by Ficoll Paque Plus density gradient separation without further T cell sorting. An Agilent 2100 Bioanalyzer and agarose gel were used to assess RNA quality, and a NanoDrop 2000 was used to measure RNA concentration.

The library was obtained by multiplex PCR. Data came from an Illumina HiSeq 4000. TCR beta libraries were built with iRepertoire HTBI primers and Arm-PCR amplification of CDR3 regions. Before sequencing, the PCR products underwent gel purification. For the original study's pipeline: A total of roughly 65 TRBV and 14 TRBJ segments were identified across samples and were used for gene usage analysis of CDR3 amino acid clonotypes. Filtered high-quality paired reads were merged into contigs using COPE and FqMerger. BLAST was used to align contigs to IMGT TRBV, TRBD and TRBJ reference genes, with CDR3 defined following IMGT. Highly expanded clones were defined as clonotypes with a frequency above 0.1%. Shannon entropy served as the measure of repertoire diversity, while the Gini coefficient captured V-J evenness. Clonotypes shared by more than one individual were considered public. The public reads were quality trimmed at Q25 with fastp and then assembled into clones with MiXCR by TCRdb, keeping productive beta chains. Every distinct CDR3 protein forms one entry, paired with its most common genes and DNA. The V and J calls shown here were made by TCRdb, not taken from the authors' results. The sample data list roughly 410,000 distinct CDR3 sequences, and 15% of these were observed just once. The ten top clones hold about 8.2% of the sample.

These data were likewise used in another study, on T cells in Graves' hyperthyroidism and ophthalmopathy. The second paper further reports: Graves' hyperthyroidism was defined as stable when no progression to ophthalmopathy occurred over 18 months of follow-up. Hyperthyroidism patients were aged 18 to 65 years and newly diagnosed, with disease duration of less than 2 months. Patients with uncontrolled infections, other autoimmune diseases, pregnancy or lactation were excluded. Clinical symptoms, serum thyroxine and TRAb, thyroid ultrasound, and orbital computed tomography formed the basis for the diagnoses. For the first round of RT-PCR on the TCR CDR3, the HTBI primer set was used together with the Qiagen OneStep RT-PCR kit. Most expanded thyroid clonotypes (frequency above 0.001) were also found in blood, which suggests that blood repertoires may mirror thyroid immune responses. In cross-validation, a model built on a 13 V-J signature told ophthalmopathy apart from stable hyperthyroidism with approximately 90% sensitivity and roughly 81% specificity, and in testing the same model reached 80%/75%. In validation, progression to ophthalmopathy was predicted by the model with roughly 71% sensitivity and around 76% specificity, a median of about 6.8 months before onset. To identify distinguishing TCR V-J signatures, a discovery cohort of around 100 patients was used, comprising 43 with Graves' ophthalmopathy and some 60 with stable Graves' hyperthyroidism. Prospective prediction of ophthalmopathy was tested in an independent validation cohort consisting of 18 hyperthyroidism patients and some 16 patients who later progressed to ophthalmopathy. The 100 discovery patients were divided at random into training and test sets in a 7:3 ratio. Thyroid tissue and blood T-cell repertoires from six Graves' hyperthyroidism patients were also compared in the study. After blood sampling, hyperthyroidism patients were treated with methimazole at a starting dose of 30 mg daily, and ophthalmopathy patients were treated with high-dose intravenous methylprednisolone. A second multiplex PCR round built the libraries, followed by size selection and purification. The libraries were sequenced on an Illumina HiSeq2000 using paired-end 100 bp reads. Raw data were processed with SOAPnuke, discarding reads with adapters, uncalled bases, mean Phred below 15, or no exact constant-primer or identifier match. High-quality paired reads were merged using COPE v1.2.5, and each unique nucleotide sequence was defined as a clonotype. Clonotypes were aligned to IMGT TRBV, TRBD and TRBJ reference segments using MiTCR v1.1. The analysis included only V-J combinations with a frequency above 0.0001, which together covered 99% to 99.2% of the repertoires. A TCS score was defined as the ratio between F50 (clonal expansion) and ExV (chaos), using BLOSUM62-based TCRdist between CDR3 peptides within each V-J. Welch's t-statistics and random forest reduced 450 to 600 V-J features to some 14, which were used in a naive Bayes classifier (R e1071). No statistical method was used to fix the sample size in advance, and group allocation was not hidden from the investigators. According to the paper, TCR Vbeta CDR3 sequencing was carried out on approximately 140 peripheral blood samples, which came from around 43 ophthalmopathy, under 85 hyperthyroidism and some 17 progressor patients.

The source of this sequence is a woman aged 40-49 years with Graves disease. Donor details come from another sample of the same person, matched by shared clones. This sample comprised peripheral blood mononuclear cells (PBMCs), obtained at new diagnosis, from a patient treated with antithyroid drugs. This sequence uses TRBV2 and TRBJ2-1, with TRBD1 matching 7 junction bases. The nucleotide sequence is given as TGTGCCAGCAGTACAGGGGTGGATGAGCAGTTCTTC. This yields the protein CASSTGVDEQFF.